Each of the 28 T cell receptor beta chains below was sequenced from the same sample in a study of technical replicates of blood from several donors. Sequenced by immunoSEQ multiplex PCR; TCRdb stores in-frame clones only, minus some. The repertoire holds around 89,000 clones, 94% seen once, with around 0.22% in the top ten. The sequencing sample was made of T cells isolated from PBMCs. All receptors derive from a human donor in good health.

The chain combines TRBV5-5 with TRBJ1-2; D remains ambiguous. V lost 0 bases and J lost 7, with 7 bases in between. This CDR3 comprises 12 residues. Germline CDR1 is SGHKS and CDR2 is YYEKEE (reference sequence). The CDR3 nucleotides read TGTGCCAGCAGCTTGGATGAGAGTGGCTACACCTTC. It encodes CASSLDESGYTF.

This clone was seen just once. The chain recombines TRBV11-2 with TRBJ1-2; D might be TRBD1 (6 bases). This CDR3 comprises 13 residues. Trimming pared 9 bases from V and 9 bases from J, leaving 20 bases between. The germline gives CDR1 SGHAT, CDR2 FQNNGV. CDR3 sequence: CASRTLQGQSYTF. The CDR3 DNA reads TGTGCCAGTCGTACGCTCCAGGGGCAGAGCTACACCTTC.

This chain uses TRBV9 with TRBJ2-6, with a possible D match to TRBD1 (6 bases). The germline V gene encodes CDR1 SGDLS and CDR2 YYNGEE. The CDR3 totals 16 residues. Trimming took off 0 bases at V and 2 bases at J, with 9 bases between the two ends. In nucleotides, the CDR3 is TGTGCCAGCAGCGTAGAAGAGGGGGCTGGGGCCAACGTCCTGACTTTC. Protein sequence: CASSVEEGAGANVLTF.

The chain uses TRBV28 and TRBJ2-2; TRBD1 might be the D (6 bases). Germline CDR1 is MDHEN and CDR2 is SYDVKM. This CDR3 region has 14 residues. V gave up 10 bases and J gave up 10 bases, with 22 bases separating them. The CDR3 nucleotides read TGTGCCACAGCGGAGCAGGGGACAATCGAGGAGCTGTTTTTT. It yields the protein CATAEQGTIEELFF.

The chain has TRBV5-1 and TRBJ2-1, with 9 bases matching TRBD1. V was pared by 1 base and J by 0 bases, with 2 bases of the junction left unmatched. CDR3 length equals 16 residues. Per the germline V gene, CDR1 is SGHRS and CDR2 is YFSETQ. CDR3 sequence reads: CASSLLTGGSYNEQFF. The CDR3 region has the DNA TGCGCCAGCAGCTTGCTGACAGGGGGCTCCTACAATGAGCAGTTCTTC.

The chain is built from TRBV28 and TRBJ1-6; D ambiguous. The germline CDR1 and CDR2 sequences are MDHEN and SYDVKM. This CDR3 region has 11 residues. Trimming left V 3 bases short and J 10 bases short, with 4 bases between. The CDR3 spells CASSLGSPLHF. The CDR3 bases are TGTGCCAGCAGTTTGGGCTCACCCCTCCACTTT.

This clone showed up just a few times. The rearrangement links TRBV6-5 to TRBJ1-1; 8 positions agree with TRBD1. CDR3 length: 15 amino acids. The V segment lost 8 bases and the J segment 4 bases; nucleotides outside the gene matches: 12. Germline loops: CDR1 MNHEY, CDR2 SVGAGI. CDR3 residues: CASQTGTGLPTEAFF. The DNA of the CDR3 is TGTGCCAGCCAGACCGGGACAGGCCTTCCCACTGAAGCTTTCTTT.

The CDR3 DNA sequence: TGTGCCAGCTCGAGCGGCGGAGTATGGCAGTTCTTC. As protein: CASSSGGVWQFF. V and J are TRBV28 and TRBJ2-1; D is possibly TRBD2 (5 bases). This CDR3 has 12 residues. From germline, CDR1 is MDHEN and CDR2 SYDVKM. V dropped 8 bases and J dropped 12 bases, with 17 bases sitting between them. Variable domain in full (rest from reference TRBV28 and TRBJ2-1): DVKVTQSSRYLVKRTGEKVFLECVQDMDHENMFWYRQDPGLGLRLIYFSYDVKMKEKGDIPEGYSVSREKKERFSLILESASTNQTSMYLCASSSGGVWQFFGPGTRLTVL.

The V call is TRBV6-5, the J call TRBJ2-3; D is perhaps TRBD2 (5 bases). V lost 0 bases and J lost 6, with 13 bases in between. The CDR3 totals 15 residues. Germline CDR1 reads MNHEY; CDR2 reads SVGAGI. This CDR3 is CASSYSSRTGDTQYF. The CDR3 region has the DNA TGTGCCAGCAGTTACTCGTCTCGGACGGGGGATACGCAGTATTTT.

The chain couples TRBV6-5 to TRBJ2-7; 9 nucleotides match TRBD1. V shed 5 bases and J 3 bases; nucleotides not matched to a gene: 8. The CDR3 runs 15 residues. Per the germline V gene, CDR1 is MNHEY and CDR2 is SVGAGI. In DNA, the CDR3 is TGTGCCAGCAGTCGCTCGGGACAGGGACTCTACGAGCAGTACTTC. Amino acids: CASSRSGQGLYEQYF.

The rearrangement uses TRBV19 and TRBJ2-7, with 7 bases aligning to TRBD1. Germline V CDR1 and CDR2: LNHDA, SQIVND (reference sequence). This CDR3 is 13 amino acids long. V trimming: 4 bases; J trimming: 5 bases; junction bases outside the gene matches: 5. The CDR3 DNA sequence: TGTGCCAGTAGTACCGGGACAGTCCACGAGCAGTACTTC. It yields the protein CASSTGTVHEQYF.

This clone was observed once. The rearrangement links TRBV4-1 to TRBJ2-1; 7 bases fit TRBD1. Germline loops: CDR1 MGHRA, CDR2 YSYEKL. With V trimmed by 1 base and J by 7 bases, 4 bases remained unmatched. The CDR3 is made up of 14 amino acids. The CDR3 loop is CASSQVTGTNEQFF. CDR3 DNA: TGCGCCAGCAGCCAAGTGACAGGGACGAATGAGCAGTTCTTC.

This chain connects TRBV19 to TRBJ1-2, with 8 bases identical to TRBD1. V dropped 3 bases and J dropped 4; count of bases not matched to a gene: 10. The germline V gene encodes CDR1 LNHDA and CDR2 SQIVND (reference sequence). The CDR3 consists of 16 residues. CDR3 DNA: TGTGCCAGTAGTATTGGGACAGGCCCGGGCAGCTATGGCTACACCTTC. Protein product: CASSIGTGPGSYGYTF.

The chain carries TRBV1 and TRBJ2-7; the D call in the table, TRBD2, was not verified against the DNA. TRBV1 corresponds to a pseudogene. This CDR3 spans 14 amino acids. DNA of the CDR3: TGCACCAGCACAGCTCGGCGGCATCCCTACGAGCAGTACTTC. Translation gives CTSTARRHPYEQYF.

The chain combines TRBV27 with TRBJ2-2; D is ambiguous. Trimming cost V 3 bases and J 1 base, with 6 bases left between them. The CDR3 totals 14 residues. In germline, CDR1 is MNHEY, CDR2 SMNVEV (reference sequence). This chain's CDR3 is CASSFFGNTGELFF. DNA of the CDR3: TGTGCCAGCAGTTTCTTCGGGAACACCGGGGAGCTGTTTTTT.

V usage is TRBV7-9 and J usage is TRBJ1-2; no firm D call. There are 15 residues in the CDR3. The germline V gene has CDR1 SEHNR and CDR2 FQNEAQ (reference sequence). The germline V and J ends were trimmed by 1 base and 4 bases, with 13 bases remaining between them. The DNA for the CDR3 is TGTGCCAGCAGCTTAGGGGAGCATCCTCTCTATGGCTACACCTTC. It encodes CASSLGEHPLYGYTF. The full variable domain, with the rest looked up from reference TRBV7-9 and TRBJ1-2, is DTGVSQNPRHKITKRGQNVTFRCDPISEHNRLYWYRQTLGQGPEFLTYFQNEAQLEKSRLLSDRFSAERPKGSFSTLEIQRTEQGDSAMYLCASSLGEHPLYGYTFGSGTRLTVV.

Here the CDR3 DNA reads TGTGCCAGCAGTTCCGGACAGACTAATAACTATGGCTACACCTTC. As protein: CASSSGQTNNYGYTF. The rearrangement links TRBV9 to TRBJ1-2, with D tentatively TRBD1 (6 bases). The CDR3 loop spans 15 amino acids. Germline V gene sequence: CDR1 SGDLS, CDR2 YYNGEE. Trimming cost V 5 bases and J 1 base, with 15 bases left between them.

This sequence joins TRBV5-1 and TRBJ2-3; unclear D gene. Germline V gene data show CDR1 as SGHRS and CDR2 as YFSETQ. Trimming removed 3 bases from V and 6 bases from J, with 2 bases in between. The CDR3 runs 10 residues. The CDR3 is CASSSDTQYF. CDR3 bases: TGCGCCAGCAGCTCGGATACGCAGTATTTT. Full variable domain (outside the CDR3, taken from reference TRBV5-1 and TRBJ2-3): KAGVTQTPRYLIKTRGQQVTLSCSPISGHRSVSWYQQTPGQGLQFLFEYFSETQRNKGNFPGRFSGRQFSNSRSEMNVSTLELGDSALYLCASSSDTQYFGPGTRLTVL.

The chain couples TRBV5-1 to TRBJ2-7; 7 nucleotides agree with TRBD1. The CDR3 is 14 amino acids. V gave up 4 bases and J gave up 3 bases; unmatched junction bases: 7. Germline V gene data show CDR1 as SGHRS and CDR2 as YFSETQ. Here the CDR3 DNA reads TGCGCCAGCAGCATCCGACAGGGCCTCTACGAGCAGTACTTC. Translation gives CASSIRQGLYEQYF.

The chain links TRBV27 to TRBJ2-3, with 11 bases fitting TRBD2. Germline values: CDR1 MNHEY, CDR2 SMNVEV (reference sequence). CDR3 length: 15 amino acids. V shed 2 bases, J shed 5 bases, and the junction held 3 bases outside the gene matches. CDR3 sequence (DNA): TGTGCCAGCAGTTTAGCTCTAGCGGGAGGAGATACGCAGTATTTT. This encodes CASSLALAGGDTQYF.

The genes are TRBV29-1 and TRBJ2-3; D unresolved. This CDR3 spans 15 amino acids. Looked up from germline, CDR1 is SQVTM and CDR2 is ANQGSEA. V was cut by 6 bases and J by 6 bases, with 22 bases left in between. The CDR3 is CSVPTFGSHVDTQYF. CDR3 DNA sequence: TGCAGCGTCCCAACATTCGGGTCTCATGTGGATACGCAGTATTTT.

The chain couples TRBV30 to TRBJ1-2; 8 bases map to TRBD1. This CDR3 is 17 amino acids long. Losses at the gene ends were 2 bases for V and 8 bases for J; bases not matched to a gene: 19. Germline CDR1 reads GTSNPN; CDR2 reads SVGIG (reference sequence). The DNA of the CDR3 is TGTGCCTGGAGTAACTTGGGGGTGGGACAGGTGACGAGAGGCTACACCTTC. This gives the protein CAWSNLGVGQVTRGYTF.

DNA for the CDR3: TGCAGCGTTGCATATCTAGCAGAGCGGGAGGACGCAGATACGCAGTATTTT. It codes for CSVAYLAEREDADTQYF. This chain joins TRBV29-1 and TRBJ2-3, with 9 bases fitting TRBD2. The CDR3 contains 17 residues. Per the germline V gene, CDR1 is SQVTM and CDR2 is ANQGSEA. V lost 4 bases, J lost 4 bases, and 15 bases stayed unmatched.

The CDR3 is CASSRDRVSYEQYF. The CDR3 DNA reads TGCGCCAGCAGCCGGGACAGGGTCTCCTACGAGCAGTACTTC. The chain is built from TRBV10-1 and TRBJ2-7; 9 bases are a match to TRBD1. The CDR3 is 14 amino acids. Germline V gene lookup returns CDR1 WNHNN and CDR2 SYGVQD (reference sequence). Trimming at V came to 6 bases and at J to 0 bases, leaving 3 bases not matched to a gene.

This chain uses TRBV5-1 with TRBJ2-7; 12 bases are a match to TRBD2. This CDR3 has 14 residues. The junction had 0 bases not matched to a gene; V was cut back by 2 bases and J by 3 bases. Per germline, CDR1 SGHRS and CDR2 YFSETQ. CDR3 protein: CASSLLAGGYEQYF. CDR3 DNA: TGCGCCAGCAGCTTACTAGCGGGAGGCTACGAGCAGTACTTC.

A remark on this clone: The junction differs from germline at one of its ends, possibly a read error. This chain links TRBV10-3 with TRBJ2-2; perhaps TRBD1 as D (7 bases). The CDR3 extends over 15 amino acids. Germline V gene sequence: CDR1 ENHRY, CDR2 SYGVKD. This chain's CDR3 is CVISIRQGLTGELFF. The CDR3 DNA is TGTGTCATCAGTATTAGACAGGGACTCACCGGGGAGCTGTTTTTT.

The V and J genes are TRBV19 and TRBJ1-2, with 7 bases fitting TRBD1. CDR1 is LNHDA and CDR2 is SQIVND in the germline V gene (reference sequence). V dropped 10 bases and J dropped 6; count of bases not matched to a gene: 8. The CDR3 has 12 residues. CDR3 in amino acids: CATLTGLHGYTF. The CDR3 bases are TGTGCCACACTGACAGGGCTGCATGGCTACACCTTC.

The rearrangement uses TRBV19 and TRBJ1-1, with unresolved D. This CDR3 spans 15 amino acids. The germline V gene has CDR1 LNHDA and CDR2 SQIVND (reference sequence). The V end lost 1 base, the J end lost 2 bases, and 11 bases lay between the germline ends. CDR3 sequence (DNA): TGTGCCAGTAGTATAGTGAAGACACCAAACACTGAAGCTTTCTTT. Protein product: CASSIVKTPNTEAFF.